The 27 T cell receptor beta chains below come from one sample, sequenced in a study of regulatory T cells in long-lasting Graves disease. CDR3 regions were amplified by Arm-PCR using iRepertoire HTBI primers to build TCR beta libraries. One entry per CDR3 protein, called by TCRdb with MiXCR from the multiplex PCR reads. This table has roughly 500,000 distinct CDR3 sequences, about a fifth appearing once. The time point was: persistent/refractory GD, antithyroid drugs over 5 years with positive TRAb. Generation of the TCR library employed RNA extracted from PBMCs. This material consisted of peripheral blood mononuclear cells (PBMCs), taken when the disease was refractory, from a patient treated with antithyroid drugs. These receptors were collected from a female donor with Graves disease.

This clonotype has ten or more counts. The V and J genes are TRBV12-3 or TRBV12-4 and TRBJ1-2; D is unclear. CDR3 length: 12 amino acids. The germline V and J ends were trimmed by 4 bases and 5 bases, with 8 bases remaining between them. The CDR3 spells CASSYSGYGYTF. CDR3 in DNA: TGTGCCAGCAGTTATTCTGGATATGGCTACACCTTC.

In the case of this clonotype: One base away lies a much larger clone, so this may be a sequencing read error. This chain uses TRBV6-4 with TRBJ2-7; D not certain. V was pared by 5 bases and J by 3 bases, with 17 bases between. This CDR3 is 15 amino acids long. CDR1 and CDR2 from the germline V gene are MRHNA and SNTAGT. The CDR3 protein is CASSCTRSAYYEQYF. The CDR3, as DNA: TGTGCCAGCAGTTGCACCCGTTCAGCGTACTACGAGCAGTACTTC.

In this sample, this clonotype turned up a few times. Written as DNA, the CDR3 is TGTGCCAGCATTTCTGTCGAGGGGTTATTACCTAACTATGGCTACACCTTC. Its protein product is CASISVEGLLPNYGYTF. The gene calls are TRBV3-1 and TRBJ1-2, with D possibly being TRBD1 (5 bases). The V gene's germline CDR1 is LGHDT and CDR2 YNNKEL (reference sequence). V lost 7 bases, J lost 0 bases, and 21 bases lay in between. CDR3 length: 17 amino acids.

This clonotype has at least ten counts. The chain joins TRBV27 to TRBJ1-2; 8 nucleotides align to TRBD1. V shed 11 bases and J 8 bases; nucleotides not matched to a gene: 19. The CDR3 is 15 amino acids. Germline CDR1 is MNHEY and CDR2 is SMNVEV (reference sequence). The CDR3 nucleotides are TGTGCCTCTGGTGGTGCAGGGGGCGTTTTAGGGGGCTACACCTTC. It encodes CASGGAGGVLGGYTF.

This clonotype was counted a few times. The V and J genes are TRBV28 and TRBJ2-3; 10 nucleotides line up with TRBD1. The CDR3 loop spans 13 amino acids. Germline CDR1 reads MDHEN; CDR2 reads SYDVKM. The trim removed 3 bases at V and 12 bases at J, leaving 6 bases unmatched. Here the CDR3 reads CASSFSGQGTQYF. The CDR3 bases are TGTGCCAGCAGTTTCTCGGGACAGGGGACACAGTATTTT.

The J gene is TRBJ2-3, the V gene TRBV28, with 11 nucleotides matching TRBD1. The CDR3 is 15 amino acids. After removal of 4 bases from V and 5 bases from J, the junction contained 5 bases not matched to a gene. CDR1 and CDR2 from the germline V gene are MDHEN and SYDVKM. The CDR3 coding sequence is TGTGCCAGCAGTTCTCCGGGACAGGGGGTAGATACGCAGTATTTT. The encoded protein is CASSSPGQGVDTQYF.

The CDR3 loop reads CASSYSFRTATNEKLFF. CDR3 nucleotides: TGTGCCAGCAGTTACTCGTTTAGGACAGCAACTAATGAAAAACTGTTTTTT. The rearrangement links TRBV6-5 to TRBJ1-4; possible D gene TRBD1, 6 bases. V lost 0 bases to trimming and J lost 0 bases, with 11 bases between them. CDR3 length equals 17 residues. The germline V gene encodes CDR1 MNHEY and CDR2 SVGAGI.

This clonotype was recorded at least ten times. The gene calls are TRBV6-1 and TRBJ1-1, with unresolved D. Germline values: CDR1 MNHNS, CDR2 SASEGT. CDR3 length equals 14 residues. Trimming pared 8 bases from V and 1 base from J, leaving 14 bases between. The CDR3 protein is CASRSQGKNTEAFF. CDR3 sequence (DNA): TGTGCCAGCCGCTCCCAAGGGAAGAACACTGAAGCTTTCTTT.

The chain is built from TRBV2 and TRBJ1-4, with TRBD1 matching over 7 bases. The CDR3 length is 13 residues. Germline V gene data show CDR1 as SNHLY and CDR2 as FYNNEI. The trim removed 10 bases at V and 8 bases at J, leaving 10 bases unmatched. The CDR3 coding sequence is TGTGCCAACTTAGACAGGGCCAGGGAAAAACTGTTTTTT. Amino acids: CANLDRAREKLFF.

In this sample, this clonotype turned up a few times. The V gene is TRBV7-8, the J gene TRBJ1-5; 7 bases are a match to TRBD1. V was clipped by 5 bases and J by 3 bases; unmatched bases: 7. Per germline, CDR1 SGHVS and CDR2 FQNEAQ. The CDR3 is made up of 15 amino acids. DNA of the CDR3: TGTGCCAGCAGCCCGGGACAGAACTCCAATCAGCCCCAGCATTTT. Encoded protein: CASSPGQNSNQPQHF.

This clonotype was seen ten or more times. The DNA of the CDR3 is TGCAGTGCTCCCACAGGGTACGACTATGGCTACACCTTC. Its protein is CSAPTGYDYGYTF. The genes are TRBV20-1 and TRBJ1-2; D may be TRBD1 (6 bases). This CDR3 region has 13 residues. From germline, CDR1 is DFQATT and CDR2 SNEGSKA (reference sequence). Trimming removed 5 bases at V and 3 bases at J, with 13 bases between.

V gene TRBV5-4 combines with J gene TRBJ2-7; TRBD1 matches at 9 bases. This CDR3 is 16 amino acids long. The germline CDR1 and CDR2 sequences are SGHNT and YYREEE (reference sequence). V lost 2 bases and J lost 3; bases outside the gene matches: 9. For the CDR3, the DNA is TGTGCCAGCAGCTTTGCACCGGGACAGGGTATCTACGAGCAGTACTTC. This translates into CASSFAPGQGIYEQYF.

This clonotype turned up a few times. This may arise from a read error, as a much more abundant clone is one base away. This chain links TRBV10-2 with TRBJ1-1; unclear D gene. The CDR3 consists of 15 residues. CDR1 is WSHSY, CDR2 SAAADI, per germline. CDR3 protein: CASSGRIHGNAEAFF. The CDR3 bases are TGCGCCAGTTCCGGCCGAATCCACGGGAACGCTGAAGCTTTCTTT.

At least ten counts were recorded for this clonotype. The V and J genes are TRBV19 and TRBJ1-2, with TRBD1 identical over 8 bases. The germline gives CDR1 LNHDA, CDR2 SQIVND (reference sequence). Germline trimming cut 6 bases from V and 4 bases from J; bases unmatched to any gene: 10. The CDR3 is 15 amino acids. The CDR3 coding sequence is TGTGCCAGTAGCGAGACCGGGACAGGCATCTATGGCTACACCTTC. It yields the protein CASSETGTGIYGYTF.

The J gene is TRBJ2-3, the V gene TRBV7-3; possible D gene TRBD1, 6 bases. CDR3 size: 15 residues. Trimming shortened V by 1 base and J by 4 bases, and 12 bases separated the two germline ends. Germline V gene data show CDR1 as SGHTA and CDR2 as FQGTGA. The CDR3, as DNA: TGTGCCAGCAGCTTAATGGTGGGGGCACCAGATACGCAGTATTTT. Translated: CASSLMVGAPDTQYF.

In the case of this clonotype: A read error is possible here, since a much larger clone lies one base away. The chain employs TRBV25-1 and TRBJ2-5, with D perhaps TRBD2 (7 bases). V dropped 3 bases and J dropped 10 bases, with 15 bases sitting between them. Germline assignment: CDR1 MGHDK and CDR2 SYGVNS. The CDR3 extends over 13 amino acids. The CDR3: CASSEGGGSDQYF. Written as DNA, the CDR3 is TGTGCCAGCAGTGAGGGGGGCGGGAGCGACCAGTACTTC.

This clonotype was recorded at least ten times. The chain uses TRBV20-1 and TRBJ1-2; D not resolved. The CDR3 extends over 11 amino acids. V lost 1 base and J 8 bases, leaving 8 bases between the germline ends. Germline CDR1 and CDR2: DFQATT and SNEGSKA (reference sequence). CDR3 DNA: TGCAGTGCTAGAGCTCCCCCGGGCTACACCTTC. It is translated as CSARAPPGYTF.

This clonotype was found many times. This sequence joins TRBV7-9 and TRBJ1-2; possible D gene TRBD1, 5 bases. V was pared by 2 bases and J by 8 bases, with 15 bases between. CDR3 length: 14 amino acids. CDR1 and CDR2 from the germline V gene are SEHNR and FQNEAQ (reference sequence). The CDR3 here is CASSLTTGGRGYTF. The CDR3 nucleotides are TGTGCCAGCAGCTTAACTACAGGTGGAAGGGGCTACACCTTC.

In this sample, this clonotype turned up a few times. The rearrangement links TRBV28 to TRBJ2-2, with TRBD1 matching 7 bases. The V gene end was trimmed by 6 bases and the J gene end by 4 bases; junction bases not matched to a gene: 14. The CDR3 runs to 17 residues. Germline CDR1 and CDR2: MDHEN and SYDVKM. CDR3 DNA: TGTGCCAGCAGCCCACCCCGACAGGGTAAGGGCACCGGGGAGCTGTTTTTT. Translated, it gives CASSPPRQGKGTGELFF.

This chain uses TRBV28 with TRBJ1-5; D not resolved. V was cut by 5 bases and J by 6 bases, with 14 bases left in between. This CDR3 is built from 14 residues. The germline CDR1 and CDR2 sequences are MDHEN and SYDVKM. This CDR3 reads CASSTLGRVQPQHF. In nucleotides, the CDR3 is TGTGCCAGCAGTACCCTGGGCCGAGTTCAGCCCCAGCATTTT.

At least ten counts were recorded for this clonotype. The CDR3: CASSFQWGRTEAFF. The CDR3 DNA sequence: TGTGCCAGCAGTTTCCAGTGGGGGAGGACTGAAGCTTTCTTT. The chain recombines TRBV28 with TRBJ1-1, with D maybe TRBD1 (5 bases). There are 14 residues in the CDR3. V was cut by 3 bases and J by 5 bases, with 13 bases left in between. Germline loops: CDR1 MDHEN, CDR2 SYDVKM.

In this sample, this clonotype turned up many times. J is TRBJ1-5 and V is TRBV11-3, with D uncertain. There are 19 residues in the CDR3. The V gene's germline CDR1 is SGHNT and CDR2 YENEEA. Deletions cut 5 bases from V and 2 bases from J, with 25 bases between. The DNA for the CDR3 is TGTGCCAGCAGCCCGTCGACGTCTGGCTTTGCATTGGGCAATCAGCCCCAGCATTTT. Its protein is CASSPSTSGFALGNQPQHF.

This clonotype was detected many times. The rearrangement links TRBV2 to TRBJ1-1; D is ambiguous. The CDR3 sequence is 11 residues long. Germline V gene data show CDR1 as SNHLY and CDR2 as FYNNEI. Trimming removed 6 bases from V and 4 bases from J, with 6 bases in between. The CDR3 DNA sequence: TGTGCCAGCAGCGCTACCACTGAAGCTTTCTTT. Its translation is CASSATTEAFF.

In this sample, this clonotype turned up a few times. The chain combines TRBV20-1 with TRBJ1-2; 10 bases agree with TRBD1. CDR1 and CDR2 (germline): DFQATT, SNEGSKA (reference sequence). The CDR3 is made up of 13 amino acids. V gave up 2 bases and J gave up 8 bases; unmatched junction bases: 5. In nucleotides, the CDR3 is TGCAGTGCTAGAAAAGGACAGGGGGGCGGCTACACCTTC. This translates into CSARKGQGGGYTF.

This clonotype was seen more than once but under ten times. The V call is TRBV28, the J call TRBJ1-5, with 8 bases that match TRBD1. The CDR3 is 17 amino acids. The germline gives CDR1 MDHEN, CDR2 SYDVKM. The junction had 14 bases not matched to a gene; V was cut back by 6 bases and J by 4 bases. This CDR3 reads CASRNIAGGGINQPQHF. The CDR3 DNA is TGTGCCAGCAGAAATATCGCAGGGGGCGGAATTAATCAGCCCCAGCATTTT.

Only a few counts were recorded for this clonotype. The chain combines TRBV7-2 with TRBJ2-7; D is possibly TRBD2 (6 bases). This CDR3 has 14 residues. CDR1 SGHTA and CDR2 FQGNSA come from the germline V gene. Trimming cost V 11 bases and J 5 bases, with 22 bases left between them. CDR3 loop: CASTPPRELHEQYF. CDR3 in DNA: TGTGCCTCCACCCCCCCCCGGGAGCTGCACGAGCAGTACTTC.

To note about this clonotype: With only one base between it and a far larger clone, this is likely a read error. This chain connects TRBV12-3 or TRBV12-4 to TRBJ1-2, with no clear D. This CDR3 contains 16 residues. CDR3 sequence: CASSEEGLIRTYGCTF. The DNA of the CDR3 is TGTGCCAGCAGTGAAGAAGGCTTGATAAGGACCTATGGCTGCACCTTC.